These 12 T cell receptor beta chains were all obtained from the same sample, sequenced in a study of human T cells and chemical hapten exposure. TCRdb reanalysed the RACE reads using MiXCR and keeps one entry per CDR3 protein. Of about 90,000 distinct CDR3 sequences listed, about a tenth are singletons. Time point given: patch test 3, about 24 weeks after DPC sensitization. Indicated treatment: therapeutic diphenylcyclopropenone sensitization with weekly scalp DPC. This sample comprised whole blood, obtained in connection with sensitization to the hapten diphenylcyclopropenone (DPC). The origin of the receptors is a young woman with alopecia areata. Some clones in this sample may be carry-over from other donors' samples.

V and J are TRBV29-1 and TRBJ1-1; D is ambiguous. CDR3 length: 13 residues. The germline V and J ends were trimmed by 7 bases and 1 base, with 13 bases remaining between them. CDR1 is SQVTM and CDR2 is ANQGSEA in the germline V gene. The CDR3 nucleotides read TGCAGCGCTGCTGTGGGGTCGAACACTGAAGCTTTCTTT. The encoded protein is CSAAVGSNTEAFF. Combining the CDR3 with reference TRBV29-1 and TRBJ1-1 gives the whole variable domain SAVISQKPSRDICQRGTSLTIQCQVDSQVTMMFWYRQQPGQSLTLIATANQGSEATYESGFVIDKFPISRPNLTFSTLTVSNMSPEDSSIYLCSAAVGSNTEAFFGQGTRLTVV.

In nucleotides, the CDR3 is TGCAGCGTTGTTATGGCGGGGGGGGTCCAAGAGACCCAGTACTTC. Its translation is CSVVMAGGVQETQYF. This chain links TRBV29-1 with TRBJ2-5, with TRBD2 identical over 9 bases. After removal of 4 bases from V and 1 base from J, the junction contained 7 bases not matched to a gene. Germline-derived CDR1 and CDR2 are SQVTM and ANQGSEA. The CDR3 sequence is 15 residues long.

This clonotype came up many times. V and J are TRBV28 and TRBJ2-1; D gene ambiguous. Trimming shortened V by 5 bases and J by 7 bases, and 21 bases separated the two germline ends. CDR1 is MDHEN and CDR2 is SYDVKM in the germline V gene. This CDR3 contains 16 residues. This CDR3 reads CASSPPGGLVGNEQFF. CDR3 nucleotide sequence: TGTGCCAGCAGTCCCCCAGGTGGGCTAGTAGGAAATGAGCAGTTCTTC.

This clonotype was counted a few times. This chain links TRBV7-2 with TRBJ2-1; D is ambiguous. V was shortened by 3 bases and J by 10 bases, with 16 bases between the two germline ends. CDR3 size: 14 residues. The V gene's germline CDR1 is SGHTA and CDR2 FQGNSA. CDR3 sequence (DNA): TGTGCCAGCAGCTTTTCCCAATCCCCGTTCGAGCAGTTCTTC. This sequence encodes CASSFSQSPFEQFF.

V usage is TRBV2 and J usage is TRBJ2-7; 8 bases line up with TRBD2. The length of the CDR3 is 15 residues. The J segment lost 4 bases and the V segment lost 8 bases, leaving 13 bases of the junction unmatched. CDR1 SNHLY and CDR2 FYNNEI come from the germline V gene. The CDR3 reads CASLPRLAGKYEQYF. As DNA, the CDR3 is TGTGCCAGCCTTCCCCGCCTAGCGGGTAAATACGAGCAGTACTTC.

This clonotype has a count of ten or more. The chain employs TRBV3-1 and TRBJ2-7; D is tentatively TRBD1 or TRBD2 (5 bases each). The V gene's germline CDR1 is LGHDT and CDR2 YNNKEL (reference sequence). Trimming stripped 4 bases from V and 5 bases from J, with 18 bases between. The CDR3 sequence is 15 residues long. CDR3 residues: CASSPRDEGRNEQYF. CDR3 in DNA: TGTGCCAGCAGCCCCCGGGACGAAGGTCGAAACGAGCAGTACTTC.

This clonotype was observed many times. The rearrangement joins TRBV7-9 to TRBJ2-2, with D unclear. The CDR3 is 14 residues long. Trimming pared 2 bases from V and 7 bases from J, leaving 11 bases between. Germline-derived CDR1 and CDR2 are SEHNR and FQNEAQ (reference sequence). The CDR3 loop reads CASSLPGFNGELFF. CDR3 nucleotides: TGTGCCAGCAGCTTACCCGGATTTAACGGGGAGCTGTTTTTT.

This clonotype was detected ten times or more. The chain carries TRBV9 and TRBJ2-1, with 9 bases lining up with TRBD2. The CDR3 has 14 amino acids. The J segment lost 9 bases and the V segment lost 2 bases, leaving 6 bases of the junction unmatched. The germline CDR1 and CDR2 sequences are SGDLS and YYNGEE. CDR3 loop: CASSVIAGEGEQFF. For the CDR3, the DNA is TGTGCCAGCAGCGTCATAGCGGGAGAGGGTGAGCAGTTCTTC. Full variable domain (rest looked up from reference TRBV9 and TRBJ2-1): DSGVTQTPKHLITATGQRVTLRCSPRSGDLSVYWYQQSLDQGLQFLIQYYNGEERAKGNILERFSAQQFPDLHSELNLSSLELGDSALYFCASSVIAGEGEQFFGPGTRLTVL.

The CDR3 sequence is CAFQGTANTEAFF. Written as DNA, the CDR3 is TGTGCCTTCCAGGGGACAGCGAACACTGAAGCTTTCTTT. The chain links TRBV7-9 to TRBJ1-1; 7 bases match TRBD1. The CDR3 has 13 residues. With V trimmed by 11 bases and J by 1 base, 7 bases remained unmatched. Germline values: CDR1 SEHNR, CDR2 FQNEAQ (reference sequence).

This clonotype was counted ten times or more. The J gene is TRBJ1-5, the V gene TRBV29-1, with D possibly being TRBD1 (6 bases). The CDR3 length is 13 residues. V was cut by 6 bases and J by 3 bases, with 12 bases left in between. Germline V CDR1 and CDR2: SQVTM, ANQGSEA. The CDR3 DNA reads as TGCAGCGTGCAGGGGCATGACAATCAGCCCCAGCATTTT. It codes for CSVQGHDNQPQHF.

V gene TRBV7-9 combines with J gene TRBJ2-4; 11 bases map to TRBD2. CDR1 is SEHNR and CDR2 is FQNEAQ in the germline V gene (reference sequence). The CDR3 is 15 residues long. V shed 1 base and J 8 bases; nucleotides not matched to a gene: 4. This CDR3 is CASSLGWGLADIQYF. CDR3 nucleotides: TGTGCCAGCAGCTTAGGTTGGGGACTAGCGGACATTCAGTACTTC.

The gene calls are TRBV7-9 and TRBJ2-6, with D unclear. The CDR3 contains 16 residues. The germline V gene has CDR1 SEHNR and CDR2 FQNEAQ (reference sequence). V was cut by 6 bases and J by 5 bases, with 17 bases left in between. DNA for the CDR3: TGTGCCAGCAGACATTCCGGGTTTCAAAGGGCCAACGTCCTGACTTTC. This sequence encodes CASRHSGFQRANVLTF.